This T cell receptor beta chain was retrieved from a study of T cells in Graves' hyperthyroidism and ophthalmopathy (dated by TCRdb to between 2018 and 2020). As for the study more broadly: Peripheral blood was collected at initial diagnosis, before any treatment. In more than 5 Graves' hyperthyroidism patients, the study also compared T-cell repertoires from thyroid tissue with T-cell repertoires from blood. To identify distinguishing TCR V-J signatures, a discovery cohort of about 100 patients was used, comprising 43 with Graves' ophthalmopathy and around 60 with stable Graves' hyperthyroidism. Prospective prediction of ophthalmopathy was tested in an independent validation cohort consisting of 18 to 20 hyperthyroidism patients and 15 to 17 patients who later progressed to ophthalmopathy. For training and testing, the 110 or so patients in the discovery cohort were randomly divided in a 7:3 ratio. TCR Vbeta CDR3 sequencing of 140 or so peripheral blood samples (under 45 ophthalmopathy, around 80 hyperthyroidism and approximately 17 progressor patients) is reported in the paper. After blood sampling, hyperthyroidism patients were treated with methimazole at a starting dose of 30 mg daily, and ophthalmopathy patients were treated with high-dose intravenous methylprednisolone.

Hyperthyroidism patients were newly diagnosed, with disease duration under 2 months, and aged 18 to 65 years. Patients with uncontrolled infections, other autoimmune diseases, pregnancy or lactation were excluded. Diagnoses were established on the basis of clinical symptoms, serum thyroxine and TRAb, thyroid ultrasound, and orbital computed tomography. Blood from progressor patients was drawn when they were first diagnosed with hyperthyroidism, before any ophthalmopathy symptoms appeared. PBMCs were isolated from approximately 10 ml of fresh peripheral blood by Ficoll-Paque density gradient centrifugation. Progressor patients were initially diagnosed with Graves' hyperthyroidism and developed ophthalmopathy during follow-up. Total RNA was extracted using Trizol reagent, and RNA quality was assessed on an Agilent 2100 Bioanalyzer. The TCR beta CDR3 regions were amplified from RNA transcripts. For the first round of RT-PCR on the TCR CDR3, the HTBI primer set was used together with the Qiagen OneStep RT-PCR kit. A second multiplex PCR round built the libraries, followed by size selection and purification. Sequencing of the libraries was done on an Illumina HiSeq2000 using paired-end 100 bp reads. For the original study's pipeline: SOAPnuke was used to process the raw data, throwing out any read that contained adapters or uncalled bases, had a mean Phred below 15, or lacked an exact constant-primer or identifier match. High-quality paired reads were merged using COPE v1.2.5, and each unique nucleotide sequence was defined as a clonotype. MiTCR v1.1 was used to align the clonotypes against IMGT TRBV, TRBD and TRBJ reference segments. The analysis was restricted to V-J combinations with a frequency above 0.0001, which together covered 99.2% of the repertoires. A TCS score was defined as the ratio of F50 (clonal expansion) to E x V (chaos), with BLOSUM62-based TCRdist applied between CDR3 peptides within each V-J. Welch's t-statistics and random forest reduced approximately 520 V-J features to 13, which were used in a naive Bayes classifier (R e1071). TCRdb trimmed public reads at Q25 via fastp, called clones via MiXCR and kept in-frame beta chains. Each CDR3 protein gets just one entry, which takes the most common genes and DNA from the rows behind it. V and J calls and clone size were set by TCRdb, not the authors. This sample comprises under 300,000 distinct CDR3 sequences, roughly 15% of them detected only once. 30% of the sample is held by the ten biggest clonotypes.

On this clonotype itself: Its cognate antigen has yet to be identified. No base qualities exist here, and no much larger clone lies one base off it.

CDR1 and CDR2, looked up from the germline V gene (reference sequence), are MNHEY and SMNVEV. Spanning cysteine to phenylalanine, the CDR3 consists of 12 amino acids. The sequence is cut down to CDR3 DNA, 36 bases in frame from base 1. Trimming accounts for 2 bases at V and 8 bases at J, while the number of junction bases matched to no gene is 2. What the authors observed across the whole study: Most expanded thyroid clonotypes (frequency above 0.001) were also detected in blood, a finding suggesting that blood repertoires may reflect thyroid immune responses. In validation, the model predicted progression to ophthalmopathy with 55% to 71% sensitivity and around 72% specificity, a median of about 6 months before onset. Sample size was not statistically predetermined, and investigators were not blinded to group allocation. A 13 V-J signature model separated ophthalmopathy from stable hyperthyroidism, with about 90% sensitivity and 81% to 82% specificity in cross-validation and 80%/75% in testing.

This clonotype was sampled from a woman between 45 and 65 years old with Graves' hyperthyroidism that later progressed to Graves' ophthalmopathy. Specimen: blood. The chain is made from TRBV27 and TRBJ1-1; TRBD1 matches 7 bases in the middle. The CDR3 sequence is CASSLGDSEAFF. The nucleotides read TGTGCCAGCAGTTTAGGGGACAGCGAAGCTTTCTTT.